Given below is one TCR beta chain in context. Its antigen is not known. This sample was included in a study of cytomegalovirus exposure and HLA in healthy donors. Researchers ran the PCR with 60 Vbeta and 13 Jbeta primers. Per the original methods: Roughly 10 million shared chains were among 65 million to 85 million unique TCR beta chains counted in a later analysis. Sequencing used immunoSEQ multiplex PCR; TCRdb keeps in-frame clones, though not all of them. The V and J calls and the clone size are those of that table, but D and trimming were determined from the DNA. The sample includes 110,000 to 150,000 clones, just over 70% of them seen just once. CDR1 and CDR2 from the germline V gene are MNHEY and SMNVEV (reference sequence). V shed 4 bases, J shed 7 bases, and the junction held 3 bases outside the gene matches. The CDR3 loop spans 12 amino acids. General study points: Altogether, 160 or so TCR beta chains were recorded as cytomegalovirus-associated. In a later analysis, TCR beta V- and J-gene trimming showed a link to a missense DCLRE1C variant. Further analysis was carried out later, and it showed several of the most significant clusters appearing linked to common viral pathogens.

Specimen: PBMCs. The chain carries TRBV27 and TRBJ1-1; 7 bases align to TRBD1. The TCR was taken from a young woman in good health and CMV-seronegative. CDR3 nucleotide sequence: TGTGCCAGCAGTTCTCGGACAGGTGAAGCTTTCTTT. Protein: CASSSRTGEAFF.